One sample yielded the 20 T cell receptor beta chains listed below, sequenced in a study of beta chain features in type 1 diabetes. Sequencing targeted expressed TCRB transcripts, as all isolated RNA had been reverse transcribed. Using immunoSEQ multiplex PCR, the repertoire was profiled, and TCRdb retains in-frame clones only, with some absent. The sample includes fewer than 200,000 clones, approximately 13% of them seen just once. Source material: central memory CD4+ T cells from blood. These receptor sequences come from a woman between 18 and 30 years old in good health.

V and J are TRBV30 and TRBJ1-1; 7 nucleotides line up with TRBD1. CDR3 length: 13 amino acids. The V and J ends lost 3 bases and 0 bases, in that order; junction bases with no gene match: 1. Germline V lookup: CDR1 GTSNPN, CDR2 SVGIG (reference sequence). CDR3 residues: CAWRQGLNTEAFF. In DNA, the CDR3 is TGTGCCTGGAGACAGGGGTTGAACACTGAAGCTTTCTTT.

This chain connects TRBV18 to TRBJ1-2; tentative D call: TRBD1 (5 bases). Trimming left V 6 bases short and J 1 base short, with 9 bases between. This CDR3 is built from 13 residues. Germline V gene data show CDR1 as KGHSH and CDR2 as LQKENI. CDR3 sequence (DNA): TGTGCCAGCTCGCGTGACAGTAACTATGGCTACACCTTC. Protein sequence: CASSRDSNYGYTF.

The chain carries TRBV2 and TRBJ2-3; 10 nucleotides align to TRBD2. The CDR3 extends over 15 amino acids. Germline lookup yields CDR1 SNHLY and CDR2 FYNNEI. Losses at the gene ends were 8 bases for V and 4 bases for J; bases not matched to a gene: 9. The CDR3 here is CASRPGLAHSDTQYF. The CDR3 nucleotides are TGTGCCAGCCGCCCGGGACTAGCGCACTCAGATACGCAGTATTTT.

The V call is TRBV5-1, the J call TRBJ2-7, with unresolved D. The CDR3 runs 14 residues. Germline CDR1 is SGHRS and CDR2 is YFSETQ. The germline V and J ends were trimmed by 1 base and 0 bases, with 8 bases remaining between them. The CDR3 region is CASSLRVSSYEQYF. In DNA form, the CDR3 reads TGCGCCAGCAGCTTGCGAGTTTCCTCCTACGAGCAGTACTTC.

This clone was observed a handful of times. V and J are TRBV5-1 and TRBJ2-7; D might be TRBD1 (6 bases). This CDR3 comprises 12 residues. In germline, CDR1 is SGHRS, CDR2 YFSETQ. The V end lost 10 bases, the J end lost 6 bases, and 17 bases lay between the germline ends. This CDR3 is CASTGSQVEQYF. The CDR3 DNA reads TGCGCCTCCACAGGGTCACAGGTCGAGCAGTACTTC.

The chain recombines TRBV9 with TRBJ2-7, with 7 bases that match TRBD2. J was trimmed by 4 bases and V by 4 bases; bases with no gene match: 8. Germline loops: CDR1 SGDLS, CDR2 YYNGEE. CDR3 size: 14 residues. CDR3 protein: CASSPRTSWYEQYF. CDR3 sequence (DNA): TGTGCCAGCAGCCCCCGGACTAGTTGGTACGAGCAGTACTTC. Combining the CDR3 with reference TRBV9 and TRBJ2-7 gives the whole variable domain DSGVTQTPKHLITATGQRVTLRCSPRSGDLSVYWYQQSLDQGLQFLIQYYNGEERAKGNILERFSAQQFPDLHSELNLSSLELGDSALYFCASSPRTSWYEQYFGPGTRLTVT.

The rearrangement uses TRBV5-1 and TRBJ2-1, with 8 bases aligning to TRBD2. Germline V CDR1 and CDR2: SGHRS, YFSETQ. This CDR3 has 14 residues. Trimming at V came to 0 bases and at J to 6 bases, leaving 2 bases not matched to a gene. The CDR3 loop is CASSLVGGGNEQFF. Written as DNA, the CDR3 is TGCGCCAGCAGCTTGGTCGGGGGGGGCAATGAGCAGTTCTTC.

This clone has just a few counts. The gene calls are TRBV11-1 and TRBJ2-5; possibly TRBD2 for D (6 bases). Germline V gene lookup returns CDR1 SGHAT and CDR2 FQDESV (reference sequence). Deletions cut 2 bases from V and 4 bases from J, with 14 bases between. CDR3 length: 15 amino acids. CDR3: CASSLRGAATETQYF. CDR3 coding DNA: TGTGCCAGCAGCTTACGCGGGGCCGCTACAGAGACCCAGTACTTC.

The V call is TRBV5-8, the J call TRBJ2-2, with 10 bases aligning to TRBD2. This CDR3 has 16 amino acids. The germline V gene encodes CDR1 SGHTS and CDR2 YDEGEE. The V and J ends lost 2 bases and 2 bases, in that order; junction bases with no gene match: 3. The CDR3 reads CASSLGTSANTGELFF. For the CDR3, the DNA is TGTGCCAGCAGCTTAGGGACTAGCGCCAACACCGGGGAGCTGTTTTTT.

This clone was counted a few times. The chain couples TRBV14 to TRBJ1-3; TRBD1 matches 8 bases. V lost 4 bases to trimming and J lost 1 base; unmatched junction nucleotides: 3. The CDR3 length is 15 residues. From germline, CDR1 is SGHDN and CDR2 FVKESK. CDR3 DNA sequence: TGTGCCAGCAGCCGCGACAGGGGTTCTGGAAACACCATATATTTT. Protein: CASSRDRGSGNTIYF.

The J gene is TRBJ2-3, the V gene TRBV5-5, with a weak D call TRBD1 (6 bases). CDR3 length: 14 amino acids. Per the germline V gene, CDR1 is SGHKS and CDR2 is YYEKEE (reference sequence). V lost 2 bases and J 3 bases, leaving 10 bases between the germline ends. The CDR3 nucleotides read TGTGCCAGCAGCTTCCGGGACATTACAGATACGCAGTATTTT. It codes for CASSFRDITDTQYF.

In this sample, this clone turned up many times. V gene TRBV30 combines with J gene TRBJ2-1; no clear D. Trimming took 3 bases from V and 4 from J, leaving 16 bases between them. Germline CDR1 and CDR2: GTSNPN and SVGIG (reference sequence). The CDR3 spans 15 residues. CDR3 DNA: TGTGCCTGGAGACCATTTCAAATACTGTACAATGAGCAGTTCTTC. As protein: CAWRPFQILYNEQFF. The complete variable domain, with remaining parts taken from reference TRBV30 and TRBJ2-1, reads SQTIHQWPATLVQPVGSPLSLECTVEGTSNPNLYWYRQAAGRGLQLLFYSVGIGQISSEVPQNLSASRPQDRQFILSSKKLLLSDSGFYLCAWRPFQILYNEQFFGPGTRLTVL.

The chain has TRBV5-1 and TRBJ2-3, with D possibly being TRBD2 (6 bases). The CDR3 is 15 residues long. From germline, CDR1 is SGHRS and CDR2 YFSETQ. V lost 2 bases and J 0 bases, leaving 10 bases between the germline ends. CDR3 sequence: CASSFEAGSTDTQYF. The CDR3 DNA follows: TGCGCCAGCAGCTTCGAAGCGGGCAGCACAGATACGCAGTATTTT.

This clone was seen a handful of times. CDR3 in amino acids: CASGTELLTYEQYF. The CDR3 nucleotides are TGTGCCAGCGGTACAGAGTTATTAACCTACGAGCAGTACTTC. The chain joins TRBV25-1 to TRBJ2-7, with unresolved D. CDR3 length: 14 residues. The ends were cut back, 8 bases at V and 2 bases at J, with 16 bases in the middle. Germline CDR1 MGHDK, CDR2 SYGVNS.

A few counts support this clone. The chain uses TRBV2 and TRBJ1-2; D is uncertain. This CDR3 spans 11 amino acids. Trimming pared 7 bases from V and 3 bases from J, leaving 6 bases between. Germline assignment: CDR1 SNHLY and CDR2 FYNNEI. The CDR3 DNA is TGTGCCAGCACGAGGGACTATGGCTACACCTTC. Amino acid sequence: CASTRDYGYTF.

The chain is built from TRBV27 and TRBJ2-5; 14 bases fit TRBD2. The CDR3 length is 18 residues. The V segment lost 5 bases and the J segment 4 bases; nucleotides outside the gene matches: 12. Germline V gene sequence: CDR1 MNHEY, CDR2 SMNVEV (reference sequence). The CDR3 DNA is TGTGCCAGCAGTACCCGACTAGCGGGAGGGCCTCAGGGAGAGACCCAGTACTTC. This translates into CASSTRLAGGPQGETQYF.

The chain carries TRBV25-1 and TRBJ1-2, with 7 bases fitting TRBD1. Trimming at V came to 6 bases and at J to 2 bases, leaving 15 bases not matched to a gene. The germline V gene encodes CDR1 MGHDK and CDR2 SYGVNS. The CDR3 loop spans 17 amino acids. DNA for the CDR3: TGTGCCAGCAGCGACTTACTCCCGGGACAGCAGAACTATGGCTACACCTTC. Translating it yields CASSDLLPGQQNYGYTF.

The V and J genes are TRBV30 and TRBJ1-5; D is undetermined. Germline assignment: CDR1 GTSNPN and CDR2 SVGIG (reference sequence). The V and J ends lost 1 base and 7 bases respectively, with 8 bases between them. The CDR3 length is 12 residues. The CDR3 reads CAWSGESQPQHF. CDR3 DNA sequence: TGTGCCTGGAGTGGCGAATCCCAGCCCCAGCATTTT.

This clone has only a few counts. The rearrangement joins TRBV7-9 to TRBJ1-2, with 10 bases fitting TRBD1. The CDR3 is made up of 13 amino acids. The germline CDR1 and CDR2 sequences are SEHNR and FQNEAQ (reference sequence). The J segment lost 7 bases and the V segment lost 11 bases, leaving 10 bases of the junction unmatched. This CDR3 reads CAGSSTGGLGYTF. The CDR3 DNA follows: TGTGCCGGATCCTCGACAGGGGGCCTTGGCTACACCTTC.

V usage is TRBV27 and J usage is TRBJ2-3; no definite D call. The CDR3 totals 13 residues. V was cut by 6 bases and J by 2 bases, with 9 bases left in between. Germline V CDR1 and CDR2: MNHEY, SMNVEV (reference sequence). The CDR3 DNA sequence: TGTGCCAGCAGGGGCCGACCCACAGATACGCAGTATTTT. Residues: CASRGRPTDTQYF.